The clone carrying this T cell receptor (beta chain) was counted at least ten times. Looked up from germline, CDR1 is LGHNA and CDR2 is YSLEER. CDR3 size: 16 residues. Trimming shortened V by 3 bases and J by 4 bases, and 18 bases separated the two germline ends. This entry is derived from a study of T cells after yellow fever vaccination. In TCRdb, the 5' RACE reads were re-called with MiXCR into one record per CDR3 protein. The profile shows over 250,000 distinct CDR3 sequences, roughly 4.3% of them singletons. This TCR came from a man aged 18 to 30 who received the YFV17D yellow fever vaccine. This specimen was PBMCs, taken 5 days after the yellow fever booster vaccination. The chain recombines TRBV4-3 with TRBJ1-2, with TRBD1 as a possible D gene (5 bases). CDR3 sequence: CASSQGPGFVSYGYTF. The CDR3 bases are TGCGCCAGCAGCCAGGGACCGGGTTTCGTTAGCTATGGCTACACCTTC.